This entry is about one T cell receptor beta chain. Its specificity is not known. This entry belongs to a study of blood T cells in healthy people across ages. Sample donors were healthy Caucasian individuals that came from Russia, aged roughly 6 to 100. V lost 0 bases and J 5 bases, leaving 6 bases between the germline ends. Germline CDR1 reads DFQATT; CDR2 reads SNEGSKA (reference sequence). This CDR3 region has 12 residues. Study-wide points: PBMCs went unsorted, and a conclusive naive versus antigen-experienced comparison was therefore prevented.

Using a J-beta primer mix together with a sample-barcoded 5' primer, a second PCR was run for roughly 7 to 12 cycles. MiXCR, run by TCRdb on the 5' RACE reads, gives a single entry per CDR3 protein. The table has hundreds of thousands of distinct CDR3 sequences, roughly 50% seen once. Sequencing was carried out using blood. The rearrangement links TRBV20-1 to TRBJ2-3; D gene ambiguous. This receptor was obtained from a man aged 25-45 years in good health. The CDR3 nucleotides are TGCAGTGCTAGAGAAGGACGAGATACGCAGTATTTT. Amino acid sequence: CSAREGRDTQYF.